The clone carrying this TCR beta chain was seen at least ten times. As yet, its antigen is unknown. The entry originates in a study of regulatory T cells in long-lasting Graves disease. Findings and caveats of the study: Public clonotype sharing was higher in persistent than newly diagnosed patients.

With iRepertoire HTBI primers and Arm-PCR of CDR3 regions, TCR beta libraries were built. Using its own MiXCR run on the multiplex PCR reads, TCRdb lists one record per CDR3 protein. The table shows 450,000 to 650,000 distinct CDR3 sequences, with about 15% occurring only once. Sample time point: newly diagnosed GD, antithyroid drugs for less than 3 months. The TCR library was made from RNA that had been extracted from PBMCs in TRIzol. V was shortened by 2 bases and J by 8 bases, with 6 bases between the two germline ends. There are 12 residues in the CDR3. The germline V gene has CDR1 MNHNS and CDR2 SASEGT. The same data also contributed to another study, on T cells in Graves' hyperthyroidism and ophthalmopathy.

The V and J genes are TRBV6-1 and TRBJ1-4; D unresolved. The receptor comes from a woman aged 35 to 59 with Graves disease. The sample in question was peripheral blood mononuclear cells (PBMCs), obtained at new diagnosis, from a patient treated with antithyroid drugs. The CDR3 protein is CASSELKEKLFF. The DNA of the CDR3 is TGTGCCAGCAGTGAACTGAAGGAAAAACTGTTTTTT.